This T cell receptor (beta chain) was sequenced for a study of OX40 agonist ivuxolimab in advanced cancers. Overall study context: Patients with hepatocellular carcinoma, melanoma, renal cell or head and neck cancer made up the dose-escalation patients. General study results and limits: Also showing low normalized T-cell clonal expansion were some of the nonresponders.

V lost 2 bases and J lost 3, with 13 bases in between. The length of the CDR3 is 15 residues. Looked up from germline, CDR1 is KGHSH and CDR2 is LQKENI. A word on this clone: Its antigen is currently unknown.

Only in-frame clones appear in the TCRdb table, and some are missing; sequencing was by immunoSEQ multiplex PCR. Among about 52,000 clones, roughly 90% were seen once, and the ten largest hold around 6.7%. Source: CD4+ or CD8+ T cells sorted from blood, taken in a trial of the OX40 agonist ivuxolimab. This chain uses TRBV18 with TRBJ1-1, with D maybe TRBD1 (5 bases). This TCR derives from an adult with an advanced solid tumor such as melanoma, head and neck, liver or kidney cancer. The CDR3 DNA sequence: TGTGCCAGCTCACCAAATTCACGGGGGGACACTGAAGCTTTCTTT. Amino acids: CASSPNSRGDTEAFF.